This T cell receptor (beta chain) was recovered during a study of T cell repertoires in cytomegalovirus infection. TCRdb analysed the reads with MiXCR anew, one entry per CDR3 protein. This sample has around 900,000 distinct CDR3 sequences, with around 32% found just once. Germline CDR1 is SGHVS and CDR2 is FNYEAQ. The CDR3 runs to 16 residues. V lost 5 bases, J lost 0 bases, and 7 bases stayed unmatched. In regard to this clonotype: Its target is not known.

The receptor's source is a human donor in good health (CMV status not recorded). Some clones in this sample may be carry-over from other donors' samples. The V and J genes are TRBV7-6 and TRBJ2-3; 8 bases align to TRBD1. The specimen comprised cultured CD8+ T cells from PBMCs, sampled from culture after CMV antigen stimulation. The CDR3 loop is CASSPRTGLSTDTQYF. CDR3 nucleotide sequence: TGTGCCAGCAGCCCCCGGACAGGGCTAAGCACAGATACGCAGTATTTT.